This TCR beta chain emerged from a study of Tregs in tolerant kidney transplant recipients. Unstimulated Tregs (CD4+CD25+CD127-) and CD4+CD25- non-Tregs were sorted from PBMCs. Regulatory T cells were sorted from thawed PBMCs rested overnight at 37°C with about 220 IU/ml IL-2. This clone was seen more than once but under ten times. Antigen specificity is unknown. General study results and limits: The most relevant donor-specific Treg TCRbeta repertoire apparently came from expansion with activated donor B cells.

TCRdb keeps only in-frame clones here, not all; method: immunoSEQ multiplex PCR. Of tens of thousands of clones listed, roughly 89% are singletons. The germline CDR1 and CDR2 sequences are MNHEY and SMNVEV (reference sequence). The V end lost 0 bases, the J end lost 0 bases, and 9 bases lay between the germline ends. The CDR3 extends over 16 amino acids. The material sequenced was Tregs from blood. The TCR was taken from a human donor in good health. The V call is TRBV27, the J call TRBJ1-3; D unclear. CDR3 region: CASSLSVVGSGNTIYF. The CDR3 nucleotides are TGTGCCAGCAGTTTATCAGTCGTCGGCTCTGGAAACACCATATATTTT.